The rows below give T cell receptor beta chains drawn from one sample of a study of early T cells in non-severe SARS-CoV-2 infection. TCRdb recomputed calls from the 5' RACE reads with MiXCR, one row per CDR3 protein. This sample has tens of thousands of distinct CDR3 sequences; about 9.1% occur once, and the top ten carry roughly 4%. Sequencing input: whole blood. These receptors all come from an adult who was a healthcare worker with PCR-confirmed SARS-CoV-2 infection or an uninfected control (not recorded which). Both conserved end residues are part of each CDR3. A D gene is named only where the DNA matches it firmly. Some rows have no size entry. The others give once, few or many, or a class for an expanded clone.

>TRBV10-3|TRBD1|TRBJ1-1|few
CAISASGGNTEAFF
TGTGCCATCAGTGCCTCAGGGGGTAACACTGAAGCTTTCTTT
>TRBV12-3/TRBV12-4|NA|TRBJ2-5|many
CASSSSVTQYF
TGTGCCAGCAGTTCATCGGTAACCCAGTACTTC
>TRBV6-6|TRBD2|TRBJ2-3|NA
CASKSGGAGDTQYF
TGTGCCAGCAAATCGGGGGGGGCTGGGGATACGCAGTATTTT
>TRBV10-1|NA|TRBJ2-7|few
CASSEEGGNLFHEQYF
TGCGCCAGCAGTGAGGAGGGGGGTAATCTGTTCCACGAGCAGTACTTC
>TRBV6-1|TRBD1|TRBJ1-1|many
CASRDRDWNTEAFF
TGTGCCAGCAGAGACAGGGATTGGAACACTGAAGCTTTCTTT
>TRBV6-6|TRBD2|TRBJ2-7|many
CTTGGYDGEQYF
TGTACGACGGGGGGGTACGACGGCGAGCAGTACTTC
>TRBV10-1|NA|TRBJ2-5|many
CASSGDPGATQYF
TGCGCCAGCAGCGGCGATCCAGGGGCGACCCAGTACTTC
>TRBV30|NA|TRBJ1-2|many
CAWRDETGFGYTF
TGTGCCTGGAGGGATGAGACGGGTTTTGGCTACACCTTC
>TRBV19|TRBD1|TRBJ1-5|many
CASSIGGQGQPQHF
TGTGCCAGTAGTATAGGGGGACAGGGGCAGCCCCAGCATTTT
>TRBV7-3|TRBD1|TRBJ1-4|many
CASSPMSGQGEKLFF
TGTGCCAGCAGCCCCATGAGTGGACAGGGTGAAAAACTGTTTTTT
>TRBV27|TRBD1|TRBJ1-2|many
CASWDRANYGYTF
TGTGCCAGCTGGGACAGGGCTAACTATGGCTACACCTTC
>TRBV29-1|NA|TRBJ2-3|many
CSVDAGSTDTQYF
TGCAGCGTTGATGCAGGGAGCACAGATACGCAGTATTTT
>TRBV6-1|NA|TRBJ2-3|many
CASSETRDHLTDTQYF
TGTGCCAGCAGTGAGACCCGGGACCATCTAACAGATACGCAGTATTTT
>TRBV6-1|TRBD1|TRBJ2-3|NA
CASAGQGSDTQYF
TGTGCCAGCGCGGGACAGGGTTCAGATACGCAGTATTTT
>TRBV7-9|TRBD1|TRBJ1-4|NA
CASSDLRQGTFADEKLFF
TGTGCCAGCAGTGACCTGAGACAGGGGACCTTCGCGGATGAAAAACTGTTTTTT
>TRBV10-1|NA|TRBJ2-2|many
CASSDSPGLTGELFF
TGCGCCAGCAGTGATTCACCAGGGCTCACCGGGGAGCTGTTTTTT
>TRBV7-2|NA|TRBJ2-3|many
CASSPRLVITDTQYF
TGTGCCAGCAGCCCGAGACTAGTAATCACAGATACGCAGTATTTT
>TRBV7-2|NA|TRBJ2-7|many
CASTDRQYEQYF
TGTGCCAGCACCGACAGACAATACGAGCAGTACTTC
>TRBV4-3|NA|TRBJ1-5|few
CASSFGDQPQHF
TGCGCCAGCAGCTTCGGAGATCAGCCCCAGCATTTT
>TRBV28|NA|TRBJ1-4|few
CASSLRHWGEKLFF
TGTGCCAGCAGTTTACGGCATTGGGGTGAAAAACTGTTTTTT
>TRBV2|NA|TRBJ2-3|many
CASSGYRGTQYF
TGTGCCAGCAGTGGGTATAGAGGTACGCAGTATTTT
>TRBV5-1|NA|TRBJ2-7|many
CASSLAVGPYEQYF
TGCGCCAGCAGCTTGGCGGTGGGCCCCTACGAGCAGTACTTC
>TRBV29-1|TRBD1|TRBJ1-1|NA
CSARTGSSMNTEAFF
TGCAGCGCAAGGACAGGATCTTCCATGAACACTGAAGCTTTCTTT
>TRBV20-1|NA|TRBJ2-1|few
CSARPYNEQFF
TGCAGTGCTAGACCGTACAATGAGCAGTTCTTC
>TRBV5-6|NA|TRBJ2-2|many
CASSLVANTGELFF
TGTGCCAGCAGCTTGGTTGCGAACACCGGGGAGCTGTTTTTT
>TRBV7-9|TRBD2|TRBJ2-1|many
CASSLVLAGEIDEQFF
TGTGCCAGCAGCTTAGTTCTAGCGGGAGAGATTGATGAGCAGTTCTTC
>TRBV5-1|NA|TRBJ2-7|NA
CASSLVGREYEQYF
TGCGCCAGCAGCTTGGTCGGCAGGGAGTACGAGCAGTACTTC
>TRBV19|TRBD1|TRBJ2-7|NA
CASRITGGLPYEQYF
TGTGCCAGTAGGATAACAGGGGGTTTACCCTACGAGCAGTACTTC
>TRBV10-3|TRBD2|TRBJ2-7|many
CAISFASGSYEQYF
TGTGCCATCAGTTTCGCTAGCGGCTCCTACGAGCAGTACTTC
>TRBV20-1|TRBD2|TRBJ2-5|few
CSAGRTSGRQETQYF
TGCAGTGCTGGCCGGACTAGCGGGCGCCAAGAGACCCAGTACTTC
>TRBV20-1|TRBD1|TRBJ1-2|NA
CSAPQLPGQENGYTF
TGCAGTGCTCCTCAGTTACCGGGACAGGAGAATGGCTACACCTTC
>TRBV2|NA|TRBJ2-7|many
CASSLRSGVIEQYF
TGTGCCAGCAGTCTGAGGTCAGGGGTAATCGAGCAGTACTTC
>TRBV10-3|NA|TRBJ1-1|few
CAISESVGMNTEAFF
TGTGCCATCAGTGAGTCGGTGGGTATGAACACTGAAGCTTTCTTT
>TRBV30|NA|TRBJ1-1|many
CAWSVISRGMNTEAFF
TGTGCCTGGAGTGTAATTTCCAGGGGAATGAACACTGAAGCTTTCTTT
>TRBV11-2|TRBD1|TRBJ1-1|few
CASSLGGGRNTEAFF
TGTGCCAGCAGCTTAGGAGGGGGCCGAAACACTGAAGCTTTCTTT
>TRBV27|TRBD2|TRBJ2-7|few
CASSARGGAYEQYF
TGTGCCAGCAGTGCCCGGGGAGGGGCCTACGAGCAGTACTTC
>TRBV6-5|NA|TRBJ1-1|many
CASSYSVLGMNTEAFF
TGTGCCAGCAGTTACTCGGTCCTAGGCATGAACACTGAAGCTTTCTTT
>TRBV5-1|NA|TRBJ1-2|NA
CASSSNRVLYGYTF
TGCGCCAGCAGTTCAAACAGAGTCCTTTATGGCTACACCTTC
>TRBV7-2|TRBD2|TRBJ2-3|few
CASSPRREGLDTQYF
TGTGCCAGCAGCCCTCGACGGGAGGGCCTGGATACGCAGTATTTT
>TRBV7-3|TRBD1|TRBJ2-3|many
CASSPTGGGTDTQYF
TGTGCCAGCAGCCCAACAGGGGGCGGCACAGATACGCAGTATTTT
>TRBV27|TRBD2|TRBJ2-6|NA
CASSGGGSSGANVLTF
TGTGCCAGCAGTGGCGGCGGGAGTTCTGGGGCCAACGTCCTGACTTTC
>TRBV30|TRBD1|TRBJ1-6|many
CAWAGTGTVPLHF
TGTGCCTGGGCCGGGACAGGTACCGTTCCCCTCCACTTT
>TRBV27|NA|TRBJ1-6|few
CASSRQAQYSPLHF
TGTGCCAGCAGCCGACAGGCTCAATATTCACCCCTCCACTTT
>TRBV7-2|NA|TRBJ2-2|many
CASSKGWNTGELFF
TGTGCCAGCAGTAAAGGATGGAACACCGGGGAGCTGTTTTTT
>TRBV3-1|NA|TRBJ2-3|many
CASSRQSDADTQYF
TGTGCCAGCAGTCGACAGAGTGACGCAGATACGCAGTATTTT
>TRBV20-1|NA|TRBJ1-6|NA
CSARRDRGLHF
TGCAGTGCTCGGAGGGACCGCGGGCTCCACTTT
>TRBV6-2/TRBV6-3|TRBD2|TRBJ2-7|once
CASSGLAGESYEQYF
TGTGCCAGCAGCGGACTAGCGGGAGAATCCTACGAGCAGTACTTC
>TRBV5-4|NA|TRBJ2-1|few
CASSPGTFSYNEQFF
TGTGCCAGCAGCCCCGGGACTTTCTCCTACAATGAGCAGTTCTTC
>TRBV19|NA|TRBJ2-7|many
CASSILASSLNEQYF
TGTGCCAGTAGTATACTAGCTTCAAGTCTAAACGAGCAGTACTTC